This T cell receptor beta chain was profiled in a study of cytomegalovirus exposure and HLA in healthy donors. For the study at large: Genotyping of some 400 donors showed that about 79% belonged to the Caucasian-associated ancestry cluster.

Concerning this clone: The antigen is undetermined.

Looked up from germline, CDR1 is SGHRS and CDR2 is YFSETQ. Trimming left V 4 bases short and J 7 bases short, with 14 bases between. The CDR3 loop spans 13 amino acids. The study, taken as a whole, reports: TCR beta sequences reportedly predicted most subjects' HLA-A and HLA-B alleles accurately. The analysis excluded some indistinguishable V segments, including TRBV6-2 and TRBV6-3.

Use of 60 Vbeta and 13 Jbeta primers characterized the PCR. TCRdb keeps only in-frame clones here, not all; method: immunoSEQ multiplex PCR. The table records about 72,000 clones, roughly four fifths of them present only once. The material sequenced was PBMCs. This clonotype originated in a human donor in good health. The chain uses TRBV5-1 and TRBJ1-1, with TRBD1 as a possible D gene (6 bases). CDR3 amino acids: CASSPRGGHEAFF. For the CDR3, the DNA is TGCGCCAGCAGCCCCCGGGGGGGGCATGAAGCTTTCTTT. Full variable domain (missing parts from reference TRBV5-1 and TRBJ1-1): KAGVTQTPRYLIKTRGQQVTLSCSPISGHRSVSWYQQTPGQGLQFLFEYFSETQRNKGNFPGRFSGRQFSNSRSEMNVSTLELGDSALYLCASSPRGGHEAFFGQGTRLTVV.